A selection of T cell receptor beta chains follows, all from one sample in a study of regulatory T cells in long-lasting Graves disease. Using its own MiXCR run on the multiplex PCR reads, TCRdb lists one record per CDR3 protein. The repertoire includes about 470,000 distinct CDR3 sequences, about a fifth of them detected once, and 7.8% sits in the top ten. The sample consisted of peripheral blood mononuclear cells (PBMCs), taken when the disease was refractory, from a patient treated with antithyroid drugs. These receptors originate from a female donor with Graves disease. Each CDR3 is given with its conserved first and last residue. The D gene is left open where the match is weak. Part of the rows lack a size; the others show once, few, many or a class for expanded clones.

few,-,TRBJ2-6,15,TRBV6-1,TGTGCCAGCAGGCCGACAGCTTCTGGGGCCAACGTCCTGACTTTC,CASRPTASGANVLTF
few,TRBD2,TRBJ2-1,16,TRBV20-1,TGCAGTGCTAGAGATCTTACAGCGGGAGTCGAAAATGAGCAGTTCTTC,CSARDLTAGVENEQFF
many,-,TRBJ1-5,14,TRBV2,TGTGCCAGCACCAGGAGTAATAGCAATCAGCCCCAGCATTTT,CASTRSNSNQPQHF
-,-,TRBJ2-7,14,TRBV28,TGTGCCAGCGAGAGGGGGAAGTTCCCCTACGAGCAGTACTTC,CASERGKFPYEQYF
-,TRBD1,TRBJ2-3,17,TRBV28,TGTGCCAGCAGTTATGCCGGGACAGTTGTGCTTACAGATACGCAGTATTTT,CASSYAGTVVLTDTQYF
few,TRBD1,TRBJ2-7,14,TRBV27,TGTGCCAGCAGTTTACGCAGGGGGACGGACGAGCAGTACTTC,CASSLRRGTDEQYF
few,-,TRBJ1-1,14,TRBV25-1,TGTGCCAGCAGTGAATTTCGGGGGAACACTGAAGCTTTCTTT,CASSEFRGNTEAFF
few,TRBD1,TRBJ2-2,17,TRBV27,TGTGCCAGCAGTTACCCGACAGGGATCGGCTCTACCGGGGAGCTGTTTTTT,CASSYPTGIGSTGELFF
few,-,TRBJ2-1,11,TRBV20-1,TGCAGTGCCCCGGTCGGCGGTGAGCAGTTCTTC,CSAPVGGEQFF
-,-,TRBJ2-3,15,TRBV9,TGTGCCAGCAGCAGGGGCCTTCCCTCCACAGATACGCAGTATTTT,CASSRGLPSTDTQYF
few,-,TRBJ1-5,14,TRBV25-1,TGTGCCAGCAGTGAATCAGGGGCATCTCAGCCCCAGCATTTT,CASSESGASQPQHF
-,-,TRBJ2-5,14,TRBV20-1,TGCAGTGCAGACGAAACCGGGACTTATGAGACCCAGTACTTC,CSADETGTYETQYF
once,TRBD2,TRBJ2-1,16,TRBV7-2,TGTGCCAGCCGTGGGAGTAGAGCGGGAGGGTACAATGAGCAGTTCTTC,CASRGSRAGGYNEQFF
-,TRBD1,TRBJ1-1,12,TRBV13,TGTGCCAGCAGCCTGTCGACAGGGCGCACGGTCTTT,CASSLSTGRTVF
few,-,TRBJ1-6,15,TRBV6-5,TGTGCCAGCAGTTACTCGGGGTCGTGGAATTCACCCCTCCACTTT,CASSYSGSWNSPLHF
many,TRBD2,TRBJ2-7,15,TRBV27,TGTGCCAGCAGTCTGGGACTAGCGGGAGGCCGCGAGCAGTACTTC,CASSLGLAGGREQYF
few,-,TRBJ2-3,15,TRBV5-1,TGCGCCAGCAGCTTCGGGGGAGGAAGCACAGATACGCAGTATTTT,CASSFGGGSTDTQYF
many,TRBD2,TRBJ2-5,16,TRBV10-1,TGCGCCAGCAGTCGGACTAGCGGGGCTGGGGAAGAGACCCAGTACTTC,CASSRTSGAGEETQYF
many,-,TRBJ1-6,16,TRBV28,TGTGCCAGCAGTTTCCCACCGGGACTCAATAATTCACCCCTCCACTTT,CASSFPPGLNNSPLHF
many,-,TRBJ1-5,13,TRBV20-1,TGCAGTTCCAGGCTTTCTTATTCTCAGCCCCAGCATTTT,CSSRLSYSQPQHF
many,-,TRBJ1-5,15,TRBV7-2,TGTGCCAGCAGCCTAGATACAGGGAGCAATCAGCCCCAGCATTTT,CASSLDTGSNQPQHF
many,TRBD1,TRBJ1-2,15,TRBV7-9,TGTGCCAGCAGCCTCCAGACAGGGGATAAGGATGGCTACACCTTC,CASSLQTGDKDGYTF
many,-,TRBJ2-7,15,TRBV12-3/TRBV12-4,TGTGCCAGCAGTTTAGACGTCGTACCCTCCTACGAGCAGTACTTC,CASSLDVVPSYEQYF
few,-,TRBJ2-5,14,TRBV6-5,TGTGCCAGCAGTTATGGCGGGATCCAAGAGACCCAGTACTTC,CASSYGGIQETQYF
many,TRBD1,TRBJ2-5,18,TRBV10-3,TGTGCCATCAGTGAGTCCGAACTTGGACAGGGGTACCAAGAGACCCAGTACTTC,CAISESELGQGYQETQYF
few,-,TRBJ1-1,12,TRBV10-2,TGCGCCAGCAGCCCCCCCACGGCTGAAGCTTTCTTT,CASSPPTAEAFF
-,-,TRBJ2-2,15,TRBV19,TGTGCCAGTAGTATAGGCCGTAGGGACACCGGGGAGCTGTTTTTT,CASSIGRRDTGELFF
-,-,TRBJ1-1,12,TRBV12-3/TRBV12-4,TGTGCCAGCAGTTACATGAACACTGAAGCTTTCTTT,CASSYMNTEAFF
few,-,TRBJ1-4,16,TRBV20-1,TGCAGTGCAAAGAGAGTCGTGGGACCCCTTGATGAAAAACTGTTTTTT,CSAKRVVGPLDEKLFF
few,-,TRBJ2-2,13,TRBV29-1,TGCAGCGTTGAAACGGGGCCTAACAGGGAGCTGTTTTTT,CSVETGPNRELFF
many,-,TRBJ2-5,16,TRBV7-3,TGTGCCAGCAGCTTAGGGATGGGGGGAGCAGTGGAGACCCAGTACTTC,CASSLGMGGAVETQYF
few,-,TRBJ2-7,14,TRBV7-9,TGTGCCAGCAGCTTAGAGGTGGCACGAGACGAGCAGTACTTC,CASSLEVARDEQYF
many,TRBD1,TRBJ2-7,14,TRBV27,TGTGCCAGCACCGCCGGGACAGGGTTCTACGAGCAGTACTTC,CASTAGTGFYEQYF
few,-,TRBJ1-4,19,TRBV3-1,TGTGCCAGCAGCCAAGAATTGAGGCAGGGCGCTCCTAAAGAGGAAAAACTGTTTTTT,CASSQELRQGAPKEEKLFF
few,-,TRBJ1-1,14,TRBV11-1,TGTGCCAGCAGCTTACTGTCGTACGGCACTGAAGCTTTCTTT,CASSLLSYGTEAFF
-,-,TRBJ1-2,17,TRBV9,TGTGCCAGCAGCGTACATTTTTTAGGACACCGAGGCTATGGCTACACCTTC,CASSVHFLGHRGYGYTF
-,TRBD2,TRBJ2-4,14,TRBV29-1,TGCAGCGTTGAAATGGCTAGCGGGAGGTACATTCAGTACTTC,CSVEMASGRYIQYF
-,-,TRBJ2-7,12,TRBV7-9,TGTGCCAGCAGCTCGACCCTCTACGAGCAGTACTTC,CASSSTLYEQYF
few,-,TRBJ1-1,15,TRBV20-1,TGCAGTGCTAGAGATAAGCCTTGGGGGAACACTGAAGCTTTCTTT,CSARDKPWGNTEAFF
-,-,TRBJ2-1,17,TRBV28,TGTGCCAGCAGTCTTTTAATGACAGGTTCGTCCTACAATGAGCAGTTCTTC,CASSLLMTGSSYNEQFF
-,-,TRBJ1-5,13,TRBV19,TGTGCTGTCGGGGGGGGGATACATCAGCCCCAGCATTTT,CAVGGGIHQPQHF
many,-,TRBJ2-4,14,TRBV28,TGTGCCAGCAGTTTATCCAGGCCGTGGAACATTCAGTACTTC,CASSLSRPWNIQYF
-,-,TRBJ1-5,15,TRBV7-6,TGTGCCAGCAGCTTGACGACAGATAGCAATCAGCCCCAGCATTTT,CASSLTTDSNQPQHF
-,TRBD2,TRBJ2-1,15,TRBV20-1,TGCAGTGCTTTACTAGCGGGAGTTTTTTTGAATGAGCAGTTCTTC,CSALLAGVFLNEQFF